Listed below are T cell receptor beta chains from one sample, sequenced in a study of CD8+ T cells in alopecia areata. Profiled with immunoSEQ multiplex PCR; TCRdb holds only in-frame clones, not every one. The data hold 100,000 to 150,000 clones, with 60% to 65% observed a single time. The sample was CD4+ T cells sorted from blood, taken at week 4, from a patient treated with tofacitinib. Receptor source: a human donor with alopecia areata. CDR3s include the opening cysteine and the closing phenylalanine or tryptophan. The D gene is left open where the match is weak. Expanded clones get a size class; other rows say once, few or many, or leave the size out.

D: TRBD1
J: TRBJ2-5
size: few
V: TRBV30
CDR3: CACGSTGTGGAPFGETQYF
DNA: TGTGCCTGCGGCTCAACAGGGACAGGGGGCGCTCCTTTCGGGGAGACCCAGTACTTC

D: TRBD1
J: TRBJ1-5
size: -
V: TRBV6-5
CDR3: CASRPTGVVIQPQHF
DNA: TGTGCCAGCAGACCCACAGGGGTGGTTATTCAGCCCCAGCATTTT

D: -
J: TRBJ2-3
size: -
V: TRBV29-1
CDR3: CSAKTGRFTDTQYF
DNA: TGCAGCGCGAAGACAGGGAGGTTCACAGATACGCAGTATTTT

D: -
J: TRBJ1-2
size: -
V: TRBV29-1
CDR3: CSVVGTRYGYTF
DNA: TGCAGCGTTGTGGGGACTCGCTATGGCTACACCTTC

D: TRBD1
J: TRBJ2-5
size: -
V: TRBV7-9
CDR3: CASSLGTGGTYQETQYF
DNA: TGTGCCAGCAGCTTGGGTACAGGGGGGACGTACCAAGAGACCCAGTACTTC

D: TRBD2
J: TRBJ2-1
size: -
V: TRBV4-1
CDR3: CASSLGLADNYNEQFF
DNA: TGCGCCAGCAGCCTCGGACTAGCGGATAACTACAATGAGCAGTTCTTC

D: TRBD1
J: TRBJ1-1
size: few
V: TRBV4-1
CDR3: CASSQGTGGRMNTEAFF
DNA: TGCGCCAGCAGCCAAGGGACAGGAGGGAGGATGAACACTGAAGCTTTCTTT

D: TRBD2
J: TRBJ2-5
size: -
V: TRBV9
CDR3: CASSVTSGSAETQYF
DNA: TGTGCCAGCAGCGTGACTAGCGGGAGTGCAGAGACCCAGTACTTC

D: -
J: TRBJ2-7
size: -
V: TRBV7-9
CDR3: CASSFSQGGHEQYF
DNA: TGTGCCAGCAGCTTCAGCCAGGGTGGCCACGAGCAGTACTTC

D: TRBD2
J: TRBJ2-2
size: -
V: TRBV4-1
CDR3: CASSQRREGTGELFF
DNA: TGCGCCAGCAGCCAAAGACGGGAGGGAACCGGGGAGCTGTTTTTT

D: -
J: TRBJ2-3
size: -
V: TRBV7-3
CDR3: CASSLATATDTQYF
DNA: TGTGCCAGCAGCCTCGCGACAGCCACAGATACGCAGTATTTT

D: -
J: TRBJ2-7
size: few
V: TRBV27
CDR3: CASRGSGWDQYF
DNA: TGTGCCAGCAGGGGCAGCGGGTGGGATCAGTACTTC

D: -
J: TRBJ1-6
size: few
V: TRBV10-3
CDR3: CAISEWGNSPLHF
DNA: TGTGCCATCAGTGAATGGGGAAATTCACCCCTCCACTTT

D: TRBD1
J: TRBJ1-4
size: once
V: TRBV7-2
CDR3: CASSRNTGGEGEKLFF
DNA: TGTGCCAGCAGCCGAAATACAGGGGGCGAGGGTGAAAAACTGTTTTTT

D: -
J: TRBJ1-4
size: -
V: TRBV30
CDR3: CAWEDTTEKLFF
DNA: TGTGCCTGGGAGGACACTACCGAAAAACTGTTTTTT

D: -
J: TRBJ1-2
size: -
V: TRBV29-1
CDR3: CSVGGVGGYGYTF
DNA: TGCAGCGTTGGTGGTGTGGGCGGATATGGCTACACCTTC

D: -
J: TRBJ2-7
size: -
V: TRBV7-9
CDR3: CASSLAGAGGLHEQYF
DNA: TGTGCCAGCAGCTTAGCAGGGGCAGGGGGGCTCCACGAGCAGTACTTC

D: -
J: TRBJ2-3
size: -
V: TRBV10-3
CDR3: CAISKTSGGGTDTQYF
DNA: TGTGCCATCAGTAAGACTAGTGGGGGCGGCACAGATACGCAGTATTTT

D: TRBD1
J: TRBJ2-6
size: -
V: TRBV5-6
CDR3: CASSVTGYGANVLTF
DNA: TGTGCCAGCAGCGTGACAGGGTACGGGGCCAACGTCCTGACTTTC

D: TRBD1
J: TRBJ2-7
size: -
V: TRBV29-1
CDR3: CSIGTEHEQYF
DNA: TGCAGTATCGGGACAGAACACGAGCAGTACTTC

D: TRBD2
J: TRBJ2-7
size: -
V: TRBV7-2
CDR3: CASSLVGSGVYEQYF
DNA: TGTGCCAGCAGCTTAGTGGGCAGCGGGGTCTACGAGCAGTACTTC

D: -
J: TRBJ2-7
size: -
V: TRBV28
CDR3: CASSLPPYEQYF
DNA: TGTGCCAGCAGTTTGCCCCCCTACGAGCAGTACTTC

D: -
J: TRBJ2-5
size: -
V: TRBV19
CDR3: CASSQGSETQYF
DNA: TGTGCCAGTAGTCAGGGGTCAGAGACCCAGTACTTC

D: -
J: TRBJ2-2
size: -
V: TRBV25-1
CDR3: CASSEYATNTGELFF
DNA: TGTGCCAGCAGTGAATATGCAACGAACACCGGGGAGCTGTTTTTT

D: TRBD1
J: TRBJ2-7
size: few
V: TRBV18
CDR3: CASSPRTGEQYF
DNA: TGTGCCAGCTCACCGCGGACAGGGGAGCAGTACTTC

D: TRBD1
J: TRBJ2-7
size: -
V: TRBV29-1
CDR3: CSVGGQSSYYEQYF
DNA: TGCAGCGTTGGGGGACAGTCATCCTACTACGAGCAGTACTTC

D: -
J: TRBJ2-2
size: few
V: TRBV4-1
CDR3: CASSQDLERAPDTFF
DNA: TGCGCCAGCAGCCAAGATCTCGAGCGGGCCCCAGATACGTTTTTT

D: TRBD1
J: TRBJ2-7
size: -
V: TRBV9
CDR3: CASSVDGTEDSEQYF
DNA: TGTGCCAGCAGCGTAGATGGGACAGAAGATAGCGAGCAGTACTTC

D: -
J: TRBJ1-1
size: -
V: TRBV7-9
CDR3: CASSLARQGNTEAFF
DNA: TGTGCCAGCAGCTTAGCTAGGCAGGGGAACACTGAAGCTTTCTTT

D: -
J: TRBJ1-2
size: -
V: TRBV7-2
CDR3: CASSRTGNYGYTF
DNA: TGTGCCAGCAGCCGAACCGGGAACTATGGCTACACCTTC

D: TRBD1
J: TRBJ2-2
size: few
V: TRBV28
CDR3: CASRQGAGELFF
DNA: TGTGCCAGCAGACAGGGGGCCGGGGAGCTGTTTTTT

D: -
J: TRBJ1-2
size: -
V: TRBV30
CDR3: CAWSPHAGGGGYTF
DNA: TGTGCCTGGAGTCCCCATGCAGGCGGGGGAGGCTACACCTTC

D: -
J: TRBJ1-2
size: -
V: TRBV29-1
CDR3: CSVGRVEGYGYTF
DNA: TGCAGCGTTGGTAGGGTAGAGGGCTATGGCTACACCTTC

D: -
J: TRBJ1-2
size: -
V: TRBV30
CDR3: CAWNPMNYGYTF
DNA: TGTGCCTGGAATCCGATGAACTATGGCTACACCTTC

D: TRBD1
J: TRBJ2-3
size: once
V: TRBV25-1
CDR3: CASSVDRVTTDTQYF
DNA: TGTGCCAGCAGTGTGGACAGGGTTACTACAGATACGCAGTATTTT

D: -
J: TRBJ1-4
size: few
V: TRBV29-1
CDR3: CSIRLATNEKLFF
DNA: TGCAGCATAAGATTGGCAACTAATGAAAAACTGTTTTTT

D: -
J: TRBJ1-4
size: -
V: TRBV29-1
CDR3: CSVATNSNEKLFF
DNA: TGCAGCGTTGCTACAAACAGTAATGAAAAACTGTTTTTT

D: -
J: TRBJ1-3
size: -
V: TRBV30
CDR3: CAWSTGNQGNTIYF
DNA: TGTGCCTGGAGTACAGGGAACCAAGGAAACACCATATATTTT

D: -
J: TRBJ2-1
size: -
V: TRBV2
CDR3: CASSAQGSGSYNEQFF
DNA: TGTGCCAGCAGTGCTCAGGGGTCGGGCTCCTACAATGAGCAGTTCTTC

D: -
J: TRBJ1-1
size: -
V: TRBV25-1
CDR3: CASTYLAEAFF
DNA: TGTGCCAGCACCTACTTGGCTGAAGCTTTCTTT

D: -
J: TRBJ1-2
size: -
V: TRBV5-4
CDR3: CASSLEASREDGYTF
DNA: TGTGCCAGCAGCTTGGAAGCCTCACGGGAGGATGGCTACACCTTC

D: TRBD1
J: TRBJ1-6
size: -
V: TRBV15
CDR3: CATSRADRGRSPLHF
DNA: TGTGCCACCAGCAGAGCGGACAGGGGAAGGTCACCCCTCCACTTT

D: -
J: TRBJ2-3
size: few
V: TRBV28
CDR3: CASRGRYSTDTQYF
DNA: TGTGCCAGCAGGGGACGTTACAGCACAGATACGCAGTATTTT

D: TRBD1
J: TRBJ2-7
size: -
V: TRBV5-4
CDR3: CASSQQGQSYEQYF
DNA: TGTGCCAGCAGCCAGCAGGGACAGTCTTACGAGCAGTACTTC

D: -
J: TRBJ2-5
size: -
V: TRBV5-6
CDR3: CASSAPGDGETQYF
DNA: TGTGCCAGCAGCGCCCCAGGGGATGGAGAGACCCAGTACTTC